The rows below give T cell receptor beta chains drawn from one sample of a study of blood T cells in healthy people across ages. TCRdb analysed the 5' RACE reads with MiXCR anew, one entry per CDR3 protein. This table has approximately 1,700,000 distinct CDR3 sequences, about two fifths appearing once. The sample comprised blood. The receptors come from a human donor in good health. Both conserved end residues are part of each CDR3. D genes are given only for firm matches. The size entry is marked missing in some rows and otherwise reads once, few, many or a size class.

DNA: TGCGCCAGCAGCCAATATGCTAGCGGGGTCTCCTACAATGAGCAGTTCTTC
CDR3: CASSQYASGVSYNEQFF
D: TRBD2
J: TRBJ2-1
V: TRBV4-3
size: few

DNA: TGTGCCAGCTTCGGGGCAAACTATGGCTACACCTTC
CDR3: CASFGANYGYTF
D: NA
J: TRBJ1-2
V: TRBV6-2/TRBV6-3
size: NA

DNA: TGCGCCAGCGAGAGTCATCGGCCAGGGACGTTAGGCTACGAGCAGTACTTC
CDR3: CASESHRPGTLGYEQYF
D: NA
J: TRBJ2-7
V: TRBV6-2/TRBV6-3
size: NA

DNA: TGTGCCAGCAGCCCCTCTTATCGGGGTCCGAATGAAAAACTGTTTTTT
CDR3: CASSPSYRGPNEKLFF
D: NA
J: TRBJ1-4
V: TRBV7-2
size: few

DNA: TGCAGTGCTAGAAATCGGAGGGGGATCGGCACAGATACGCAGTATTTT
CDR3: CSARNRRGIGTDTQYF
D: NA
J: TRBJ2-3
V: TRBV20-1
size: NA

DNA: TGTGCCACCTTTCCCGGGGTGGGGTTGGGGGGCGAATCGAATCCTGGAAACACCATATATTTT
CDR3: CATFPGVGLGGESNPGNTIYF
D: NA
J: TRBJ1-3
V: TRBV7-8
size: NA

DNA: TGCGCCAGCAGCGCAGAGCCTCTTTCCGGGCAGCTTAATGAAAAACTGTTTTTT
CDR3: CASSAEPLSGQLNEKLFF
D: NA
J: TRBJ1-4
V: TRBV4-3
size: few

DNA: TGTGCCAGCAGCCAAGATCACAGACTCGAAGCCTACGAGCAGTACTTC
CDR3: CASSQDHRLEAYEQYF
D: NA
J: TRBJ2-7
V: TRBV3-1
size: few

DNA: TGCAGTGCTGGGACGTCCGGAGAGACCCAGTACTTC
CDR3: CSAGTSGETQYF
D: NA
J: TRBJ2-5
V: TRBV20-1
size: NA

DNA: TGTGCCAGCAAAGACGGGGGACTAGCGAGAAATGAGCAGTTCTTC
CDR3: CASKDGGLARNEQFF
D: TRBD2
J: TRBJ2-1
V: TRBV6-2/TRBV6-3
size: few

DNA: TGTGCCAGCAGCGATACAGGGATAACCACAGATACGCAGTATTTT
CDR3: CASSDTGITTDTQYF
D: NA
J: TRBJ2-3
V: TRBV7-9
size: NA

DNA: TGTGCCAGCAGCCCACAGGTAGCCACCGATGAAGCTTTCTTT
CDR3: CASSPQVATDEAFF
D: NA
J: TRBJ1-1
V: TRBV5-8
size: few

DNA: TGTGCCAGCACCCTTGGTCTGGGCTGGGATGGCTACACCTTC
CDR3: CASTLGLGWDGYTF
D: NA
J: TRBJ1-2
V: TRBV12-3/TRBV12-4
size: few

DNA: TGCAGTGCTAGAGAGGGGGTGGAGGAGACCCAGTACTTC
CDR3: CSAREGVEETQYF
D: NA
J: TRBJ2-5
V: TRBV20-1
size: NA

DNA: TGCAGTGCTAGAGTACGGGGAGGGCAAGAGACCCAGTACTTC
CDR3: CSARVRGGQETQYF
D: TRBD2
J: TRBJ2-5
V: TRBV20-1
size: few

DNA: TGTGCCAGCAGTCCTGGAGGGGTCTACCAGCAGTACTTC
CDR3: CASSPGGVYQQYF
D: NA
J: TRBJ2-5
V: TRBV6-5
size: NA

DNA: TGTGCCAGCAGTTACTCGAGTGCCTCGGGGTACAATGAGCAGTTCTTC
CDR3: CASSYSSASGYNEQFF
D: NA
J: TRBJ2-1
V: TRBV6-5
size: NA

DNA: TGTGCCAGCAGCTATCGGGACAGCAGAAACTACGAGCAGTACTTC
CDR3: CASSYRDSRNYEQYF
D: TRBD1
J: TRBJ2-7
V: TRBV3-1
size: NA

DNA: TGTGCCAGCAGCCAAGACGATTCGTTGTTTGGGGCCAACGTCCTGACTTTC
CDR3: CASSQDDSLFGANVLTF
D: NA
J: TRBJ2-6
V: TRBV3-1
size: NA

DNA: TGTGCCAGCAAAGGAGTGGCGACTCAAGAGACCCAGTACTTC
CDR3: CASKGVATQETQYF
D: NA
J: TRBJ2-5
V: TRBV2
size: NA

DNA: TGTGCCAGCAGTCCGACTAGCGAGGCCTACAATGAGCAGTTCTTC
CDR3: CASSPTSEAYNEQFF
D: TRBD2
J: TRBJ2-1
V: TRBV2
size: NA

DNA: TGCGCCAGCAGCTTGGCGGGTCAGGGGTCTAATTCACCCCTCCACTTT
CDR3: CASSLAGQGSNSPLHF
D: NA
J: TRBJ1-6
V: TRBV5-1
size: once

DNA: TGTGCCAGCGGACGACAGGGGCACACTGAAGCTTTCTTT
CDR3: CASGRQGHTEAFF
D: TRBD1
J: TRBJ1-1
V: TRBV7-9
size: NA

DNA: TGTGCCACCCTTAGACATCTTGGAGATACGCAGTATTTT
CDR3: CATLRHLGDTQYF
D: NA
J: TRBJ2-3
V: TRBV2
size: few

DNA: TGTGCCAGCCCGCTGGCGACCTACGAGCAGTACTTC
CDR3: CASPLATYEQYF
D: NA
J: TRBJ2-7
V: TRBV12-3/TRBV12-4
size: few

DNA: TGTGCCAGCAGTTACTCGAACAGGGGGTCCTATGGCTACACCTTC
CDR3: CASSYSNRGSYGYTF
D: TRBD1
J: TRBJ1-2
V: TRBV6-5
size: NA

DNA: TGTGCCAGCAGTTGGGGACAGGGGAATAATTCACCCCTCCACTTT
CDR3: CASSWGQGNNSPLHF
D: TRBD1
J: TRBJ1-6
V: TRBV27
size: NA

DNA: TGTGCCAGCAGCTTAACCAGGACAGCCCAACTCTATGGCTACACCTTC
CDR3: CASSLTRTAQLYGYTF
D: NA
J: TRBJ1-2
V: TRBV7-9
size: NA